This T cell receptor (beta chain) was obtained from a study of monozygotic twins with inflammatory bowel disease. Findings and limits, study-wide: Different subtypes (of T cells) could not be told apart from one another.

With the 5' RACE reads reprocessed, TCRdb shows one record per CDR3 protein and no DNA. The sample's table shows some 170,000 distinct CDR3 sequences. Turning to this clonotype: The antigen is unknown.

Germline V gene data show CDR1 as KGHDR and CDR2 as SFDVKD. This CDR3 region has 18 residues. This clonotype originated in a human donor with ulcerative colitis or Crohn's disease, or a healthy co-twin of an affected twin (not recorded which). The chain joins TRBV24-1 to TRBJ2-3; TCRdb selects TRBD2, and the lack of DNA leaves this call unchecked. The source material was blood. The CDR3 is CATSGPGRGVQGTDTQYF.